This T cell receptor (beta chain) was obtained from a study of blood T cell repertoires in COVID-19. Original analysis: Reference gene primer amplification yielded estimated nucleated cell counts. TCRdb keeps only in-frame clones here, not all; method: immunoSEQ multiplex PCR. V, J and clone size are those of that table, while D and trimming were read from the DNA. This table has some 45,000 clones, under 85% appearing once. Germline assignment: CDR1 SNHLY and CDR2 FYNNEI. The germline V and J ends were trimmed by 6 bases and 0 bases, with 12 bases remaining between them. This CDR3 has 14 residues. The TCR comes from a woman older than 75 with acute or convalescent COVID-19. This chain links TRBV2 with TRBJ2-7, with D possibly being TRBD2 (7 bases). Sequencing used peripheral blood. The CDR3 DNA reads TGTGCCAGCAGGAGTGGGGGGGCCTCCTACGAGCAGTACTTC. Its protein product is CASRSGGASYEQYF.